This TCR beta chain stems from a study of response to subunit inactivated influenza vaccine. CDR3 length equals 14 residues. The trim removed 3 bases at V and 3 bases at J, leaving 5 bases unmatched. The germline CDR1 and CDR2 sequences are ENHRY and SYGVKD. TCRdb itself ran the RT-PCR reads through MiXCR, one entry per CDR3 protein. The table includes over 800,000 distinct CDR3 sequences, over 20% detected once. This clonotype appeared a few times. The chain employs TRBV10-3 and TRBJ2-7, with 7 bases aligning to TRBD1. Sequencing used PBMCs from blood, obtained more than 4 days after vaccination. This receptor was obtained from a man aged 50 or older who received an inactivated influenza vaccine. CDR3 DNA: TGTGCCATCAGTGACAAGGGGGCAAACTACGAGCAGTACTTC. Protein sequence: CAISDKGANYEQYF.